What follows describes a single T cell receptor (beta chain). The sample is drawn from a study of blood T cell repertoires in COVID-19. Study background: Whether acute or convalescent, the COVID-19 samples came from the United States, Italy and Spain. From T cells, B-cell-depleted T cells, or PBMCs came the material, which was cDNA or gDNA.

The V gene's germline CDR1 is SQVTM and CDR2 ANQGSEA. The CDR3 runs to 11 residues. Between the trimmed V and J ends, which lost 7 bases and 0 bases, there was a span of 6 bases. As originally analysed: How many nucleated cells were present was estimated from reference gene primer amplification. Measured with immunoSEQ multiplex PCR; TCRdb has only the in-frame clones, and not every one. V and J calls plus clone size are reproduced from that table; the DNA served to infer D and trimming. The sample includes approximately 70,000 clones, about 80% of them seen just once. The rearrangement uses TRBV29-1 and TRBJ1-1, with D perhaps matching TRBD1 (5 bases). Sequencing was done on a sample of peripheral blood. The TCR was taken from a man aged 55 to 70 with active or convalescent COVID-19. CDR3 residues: CSGRVNTEAFF. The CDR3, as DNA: TGCAGCGGCAGGGTGAACACTGAAGCTTTCTTT.